This T cell receptor beta chain was recorded in a study of blood T cell repertoires in COVID-19. Study-level background: From the United States, Italy and Spain came samples of acute and convalescent COVID-19. The analysed material was cDNA or gDNA that came from T cells, B-cell-depleted T cells, or PBMCs.

Germline lookup yields CDR1 SGHNT and CDR2 YYREEE (reference sequence). V dropped 0 bases and J dropped 0 bases, with 7 bases sitting between them. The CDR3 has 14 residues. Original processing notes: Amplification of reference gene primers provided the estimated nucleated cell counts. Some clones are missing from TCRdb's copy, which holds only in-frame ones; the method was immunoSEQ multiplex PCR. D and trimming were read from the DNA, whereas the V and J calls and clone size are those reported in that table. The table lists more than 50,000 clones, about 88% of them singletons, with 4% to 6% in the top ten.

Sequences were obtained from peripheral blood. This clonotype was sampled from a man in his 60s with active COVID-19. This chain links TRBV5-4 with TRBJ2-7; a possible D gene is TRBD1 (5 bases). Here the CDR3 DNA reads TGTGCCAGCAGCTTGGGACAGAACTCCTACGAGCAGTACTTC. Translation: CASSLGQNSYEQYF.